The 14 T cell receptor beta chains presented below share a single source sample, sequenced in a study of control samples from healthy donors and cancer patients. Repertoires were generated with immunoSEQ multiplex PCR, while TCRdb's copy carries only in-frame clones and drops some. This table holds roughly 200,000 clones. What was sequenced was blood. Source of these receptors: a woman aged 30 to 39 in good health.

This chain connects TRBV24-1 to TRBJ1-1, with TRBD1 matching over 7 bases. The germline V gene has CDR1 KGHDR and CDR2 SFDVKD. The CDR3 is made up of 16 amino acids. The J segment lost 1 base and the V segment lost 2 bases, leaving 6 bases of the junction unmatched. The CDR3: CATSDSSTGTNTEAFF. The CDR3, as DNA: TGTGCCACCAGTGATTCGTCGACAGGGACGAACACTGAAGCTTTCTTT.

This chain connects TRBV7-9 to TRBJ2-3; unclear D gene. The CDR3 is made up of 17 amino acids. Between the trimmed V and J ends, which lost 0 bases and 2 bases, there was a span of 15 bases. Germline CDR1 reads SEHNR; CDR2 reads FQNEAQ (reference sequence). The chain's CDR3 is CASSLASADPFTDTQYF. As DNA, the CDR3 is TGTGCCAGCAGCTTAGCCTCCGCGGACCCATTCACAGATACGCAGTATTTT.

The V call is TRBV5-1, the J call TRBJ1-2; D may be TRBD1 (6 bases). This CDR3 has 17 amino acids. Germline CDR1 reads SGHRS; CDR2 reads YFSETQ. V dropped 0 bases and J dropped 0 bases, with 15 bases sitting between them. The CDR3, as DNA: TGCGCCAGCAGCTTGGGCCGACAGGCCCTGTCTAACTATGGCTACACCTTC. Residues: CASSLGRQALSNYGYTF.

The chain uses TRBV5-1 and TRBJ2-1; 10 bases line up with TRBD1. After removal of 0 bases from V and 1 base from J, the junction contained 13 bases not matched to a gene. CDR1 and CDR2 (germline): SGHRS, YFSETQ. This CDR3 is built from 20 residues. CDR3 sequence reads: CASSLARTGGSLGSYNEQFF. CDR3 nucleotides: TGCGCCAGCAGCTTGGCCCGGACAGGGGGGTCCTTAGGGTCCTACAATGAGCAGTTCTTC.

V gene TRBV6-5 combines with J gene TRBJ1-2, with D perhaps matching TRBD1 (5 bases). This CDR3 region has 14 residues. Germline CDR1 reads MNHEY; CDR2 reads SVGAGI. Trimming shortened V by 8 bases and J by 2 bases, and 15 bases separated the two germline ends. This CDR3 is CASLQAGNNYGYTF. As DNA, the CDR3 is TGTGCCAGCCTACAAGCAGGGAACAACTATGGCTACACCTTC.

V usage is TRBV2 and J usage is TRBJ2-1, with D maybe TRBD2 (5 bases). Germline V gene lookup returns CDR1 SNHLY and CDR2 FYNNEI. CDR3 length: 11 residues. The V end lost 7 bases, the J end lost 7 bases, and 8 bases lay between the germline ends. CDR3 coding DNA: TGTGCCAGCAACGAGGGAAATGAGCAGTTCTTC. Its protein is CASNEGNEQFF.

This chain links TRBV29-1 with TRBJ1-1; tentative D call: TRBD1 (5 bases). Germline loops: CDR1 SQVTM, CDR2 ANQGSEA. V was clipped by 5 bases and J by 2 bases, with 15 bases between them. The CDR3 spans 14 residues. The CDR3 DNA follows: TGCAGCGTTTTACCAGGGTTTAGCAACACTGAAGCTTTCTTT. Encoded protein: CSVLPGFSNTEAFF.

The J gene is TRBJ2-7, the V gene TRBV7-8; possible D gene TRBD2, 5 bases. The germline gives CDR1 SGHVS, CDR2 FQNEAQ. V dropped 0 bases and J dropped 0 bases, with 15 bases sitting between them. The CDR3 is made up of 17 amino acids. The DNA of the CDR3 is TGTGCCAGCAGCTTAGCCTCCTCGAGGGTGAGCTCCTACGAGCAGTACTTC. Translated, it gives CASSLASSRVSSYEQYF.

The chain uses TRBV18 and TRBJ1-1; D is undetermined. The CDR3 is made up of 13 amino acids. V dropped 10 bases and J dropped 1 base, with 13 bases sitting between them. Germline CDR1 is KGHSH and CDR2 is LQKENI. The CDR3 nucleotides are TGTGCCAACAAGTTCGACGAGAACACTGAAGCTTTCTTT. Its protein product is CANKFDENTEAFF.

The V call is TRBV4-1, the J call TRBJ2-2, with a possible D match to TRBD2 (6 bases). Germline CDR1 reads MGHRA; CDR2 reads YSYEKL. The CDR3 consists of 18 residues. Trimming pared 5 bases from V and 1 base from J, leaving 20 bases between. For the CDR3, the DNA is TGCGCCAGCAGCACGAGGAAAGGGAAGGAGGGGAACACCGGGGAGCTGTTTTTT. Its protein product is CASSTRKGKEGNTGELFF.

The CDR3 nucleotides read TGTGCCAGCAGCTCCGGGACAGCAAATTCACCCCTCCACTTT. Amino acid sequence: CASSSGTANSPLHF. The chain couples TRBV7-3 to TRBJ1-6, with TRBD1 identical over 7 bases. Germline V gene data show CDR1 as SGHTA and CDR2 as FQGTGA. The CDR3 spans 14 residues. J lost 7 bases, V lost 4 bases, and 4 bases had no gene match.

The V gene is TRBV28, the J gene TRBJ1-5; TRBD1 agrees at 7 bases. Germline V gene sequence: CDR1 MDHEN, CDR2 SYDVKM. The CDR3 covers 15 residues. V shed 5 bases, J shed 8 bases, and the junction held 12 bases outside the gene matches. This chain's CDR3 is CASSAGQGGSKPQHF. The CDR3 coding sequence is TGTGCCAGCAGTGCTGGACAAGGGGGCAGTAAGCCCCAGCATTTT.

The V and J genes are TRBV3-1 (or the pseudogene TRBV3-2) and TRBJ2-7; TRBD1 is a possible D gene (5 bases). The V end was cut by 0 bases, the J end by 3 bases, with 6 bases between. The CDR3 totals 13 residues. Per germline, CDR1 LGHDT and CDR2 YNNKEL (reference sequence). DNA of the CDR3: TGTGCCAGCAGCCAAGATAGGGGCTACGAGCAGTACTTC. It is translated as CASSQDRGYEQYF.

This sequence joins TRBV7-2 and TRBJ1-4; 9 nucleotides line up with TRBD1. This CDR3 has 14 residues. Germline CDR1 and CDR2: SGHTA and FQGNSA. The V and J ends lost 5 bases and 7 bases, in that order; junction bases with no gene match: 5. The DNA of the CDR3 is TGTGCCAGCAGCGATGACAGGGGGTCTGAAAAACTGTTTTTT. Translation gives CASSDDRGSEKLFF. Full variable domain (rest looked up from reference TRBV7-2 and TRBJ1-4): GAGVSQSPSNKVTEKGKDVELRCDPISGHTALYWYRQSLGQGLEFLIYFQGNSAPDKSGLPSDRFSAERTGGSVSTLTIQRTQQEDSAVYLCASSDDRGSEKLFFGSGTQLSVL.